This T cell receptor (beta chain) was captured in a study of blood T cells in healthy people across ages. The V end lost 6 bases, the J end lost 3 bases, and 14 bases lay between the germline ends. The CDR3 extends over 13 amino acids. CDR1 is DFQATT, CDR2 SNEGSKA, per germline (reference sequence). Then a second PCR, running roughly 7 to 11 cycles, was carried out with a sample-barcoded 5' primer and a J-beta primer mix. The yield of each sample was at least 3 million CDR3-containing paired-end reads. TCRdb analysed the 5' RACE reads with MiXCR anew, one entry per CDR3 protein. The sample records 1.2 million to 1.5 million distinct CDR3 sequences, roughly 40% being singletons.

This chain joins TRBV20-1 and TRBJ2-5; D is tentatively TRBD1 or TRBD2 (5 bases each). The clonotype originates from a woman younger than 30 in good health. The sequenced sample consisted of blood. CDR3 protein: CSAGPQGEETQYF. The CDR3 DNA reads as TGCAGTGCAGGCCCGCAGGGAGAAGAGACCCAGTACTTC.